Listed here are 21 T cell receptor beta chains from one sample, sequenced in a study of metastatic and nonmetastatic thyroid tumors. TCRdb re-called clones from the PCR reads using MiXCR. There are tens of thousands of clones in the sample; around 15% occur only once, and approximately 15% lies in the top ten. No patient received treatment before thyroid surgery. The sequenced sample was blood. All receptors derive from a male donor with papillary thyroid cancer or a benign thyroid nodule (not recorded which). Some clones in this sample may be carry-over from other donors' samples.

This clone was seen at least ten times. Different DNA sequences within this sample yield the same CDR3. The chain has TRBV7-8 and TRBJ2-2; D remains ambiguous. Per germline, CDR1 SGHVS and CDR2 FQNEAQ. V dropped 8 bases and J dropped 5 bases, with 9 bases sitting between them. This CDR3 is 12 amino acids long. Here the CDR3 reads CASHPRTGELFF. The CDR3 nucleotides are TGTGCCAGCCACCCCCGTACCGGGGAGCTGTTTTTT. The variable domain in full, with the rest retrieved from reference TRBV7-8 and TRBJ2-2, is GAGVSQSPRYKVAKRGQDVALRCDPISGHVSLFWYQQALGQGPEFLTYFQNEAQLDKSGLPSDRFFAERPEGSVSTLKIQRTQQEDSAVYLCASHPRTGELFFGEGSRLTVL.

The sample holds many counts of this clone. This chain links TRBV19 with TRBJ2-4; D is possibly TRBD2 (7 bases). The germline CDR1 and CDR2 sequences are LNHDA and SQIVND (reference sequence). V shed 3 bases and J shed 0 bases, with 15 bases lying between them. This CDR3 comprises 17 residues. CDR3 nucleotide sequence: TGTGCCAGTAGTATGGGAGGGGGAGTGGGAGCCAAAAACATTCAGTACTTC. This translates into CASSMGGGVGAKNIQYF.

This clone came up many times. The V gene is TRBV2, the J gene TRBJ1-2; possible D gene TRBD1, 5 bases. There are 14 residues in the CDR3. Germline CDR1 SNHLY, CDR2 FYNNEI. The germline V and J ends were trimmed by 3 bases and 4 bases, with 12 bases remaining between them. The DNA for the CDR3 is TGTGCCAGCAGTGAGATTAGGGACGCCTATGGCTACACCTTC. As protein: CASSEIRDAYGYTF.

In its sample, this clone ranks as medium-sized. The rearrangement joins TRBV30 to TRBJ2-7, with 7 bases identical to TRBD1. V lost 2 bases, J lost 3 bases, and 4 bases stayed unmatched. Germline lookup yields CDR1 GTSNPN and CDR2 SVGIG (reference sequence). The CDR3 spans 13 residues. The CDR3 nucleotides are TGTGCCTGGAGTAGAAGGGGGCTCTACGAGCAGTACTTC. Protein sequence: CAWSRRGLYEQYF.

The chain links TRBV30 to TRBJ1-4; TRBD1 might be the D (5 bases). The CDR3 has 13 residues. Germline CDR1 GTSNPN, CDR2 SVGIG (reference sequence). The V and J ends lost 4 bases and 11 bases respectively, with 17 bases between them. The CDR3 nucleotides read TGTGCCTGGATGGGGGAGCGGGGTAGCAAACTGTTTTTT. Amino acids: CAWMGERGSKLFF.

This clone was seen only a few times. Germline is not matched at one junction end, which may reflect a read error. The chain joins TRBV12-3 or TRBV12-4 to TRBJ1-6; perhaps TRBD1 as D (5 bases). This CDR3 is 14 amino acids long. The CDR3, as DNA: TGTGTCAGCATTAGCCCTCAGGGCCGGTCACCCCTCCACTTT. Its translation: CVSISPQGRSPLHF.

This clone was seen at least ten times. The CDR3 sequence is CSARDPGLGGADTQYF. The CDR3 bases are TGCAGTGCTAGAGATCCAGGGTTGGGGGGTGCAGATACGCAGTATTTT. V is TRBV20-1 and J is TRBJ2-3; perhaps TRBD2 as D (6 bases). The CDR3 has 16 amino acids. V lost 0 bases to trimming and J lost 4 bases, with 17 bases between them. The germline V gene encodes CDR1 DFQATT and CDR2 SNEGSKA (reference sequence).

This clone was recorded a few times. This may come from a read error, since a much larger clone is one base off. J is TRBJ1-5 and V is TRBV6-6; D is undetermined. The CDR3 is 13 residues long. Germline-derived CDR1 and CDR2 are MNHNY and SVGAGI (reference sequence). Between the trimmed V and J ends, which lost 0 bases and 8 bases, there was a span of 8 bases. This CDR3 is CASSYSTWEPQHF. The CDR3 DNA reads TGTGCCAGCAGTTACTCTACGTGGGAGCCCCAGCATTTT.

This clone was detected ten times or more. The rearrangement links TRBV3-1 to TRBJ2-7, with a tentative D call TRBD2 (6 bases). The V gene's germline CDR1 is LGHDT and CDR2 YNNKEL (reference sequence). This CDR3 has 16 residues. Trimming took 4 bases from V and 4 from J, leaving 20 bases between them. The CDR3 protein is CASSPPNPAGTYEQYF. For the CDR3, the DNA is TGTGCCAGCAGCCCCCCCAATCCGGCCGGGACTTACGAGCAGTACTTC.

As concerns this clone: Just one base apart from a much larger clone, this may be a read error. The J gene is TRBJ2-3, the V gene TRBV5-6; D is uncertain. The CDR3 length is 13 residues. In germline, CDR1 is SGHDT, CDR2 YYEEEE. The CDR3 region is CASILWITDTQYF. CDR3 nucleotide sequence: TGTGCCAGCATCTTGTGGATCACAGATACGCAGTATTTT.

The chain combines TRBV7-2 with TRBJ1-1; 7 bases match TRBD1. V was pared by 5 bases and J by 4 bases, with 7 bases of the junction left unmatched. The germline V gene has CDR1 SGHTA and CDR2 FQGNSA. The CDR3 consists of 14 residues. CDR3 nucleotide sequence: TGTGCCAGCAGCACATCAGGGGGGATCACTGAAGCTTTCTTT. This translates into CASSTSGGITEAFF.

This clone was seen only a few times. This chain connects TRBV28 to TRBJ1-2; possible D gene TRBD1, 5 bases. Trimming pared 10 bases from V and 5 bases from J, leaving 23 bases between. CDR3 length: 15 residues. Germline CDR1 and CDR2: MDHEN and SYDVKM. The CDR3: CATSRRGSFPYGYTF. The CDR3, as DNA: TGTGCCACCTCGAGGCGGGGCTCGTTTCCATATGGCTACACCTTC.

This clone was detected many times. CDR3 sequence: CASSRGGAYNEQFF. The CDR3 region has the DNA TGTGCCAGCAGTCGCGGGGGGGCCTACAATGAGCAGTTCTTC. This chain uses TRBV2 with TRBJ2-1; 9 positions agree with TRBD2. Germline-derived CDR1 and CDR2 are SNHLY and FYNNEI. Trimming took 5 bases from V and 2 from J; bases not matched to a gene: 1. This CDR3 has 14 amino acids. The full variable domain, in which reference TRBV2 and TRBJ2-1 provide the parts outside the CDR3, is EPEVTQTPSHQVTQMGQEVILRCVPISNHLYFYWYRQILGQKVEFLVSFYNNEISEKSEIFDDQFSVERPDGSNFTLKIRSTKLEDSAMYFCASSRGGAYNEQFFGPGTRLTVL.

Many counts were recorded for this clone. This chain joins TRBV2 and TRBJ2-5; the D gene is possibly TRBD1 (6 bases). The germline gives CDR1 SNHLY, CDR2 FYNNEI. The CDR3 has 13 residues. Trimming pared 9 bases from V and 5 bases from J, leaving 16 bases between. The CDR3 here is CASSQGQGETQYF. CDR3 in DNA: TGTGCCAGTTCACAGGGCCAAGGGGAGACCCAGTACTTC.

This clone was seen repeatedly, ten times or more. The V and J genes are TRBV4-2 and TRBJ1-4; D gene uncertain. CDR3 length equals 14 residues. Germline V lookup: CDR1 LGHNA, CDR2 YNFKEQ. With 0 bases removed from V and 5 bases from J, the gap between germline ends came to 7 bases. CDR3 sequence reads: CASSQEVINEKLFF. DNA of the CDR3: TGTGCCAGCAGCCAAGAAGTGATAAATGAAAAACTGTTTTTT.

This clone occurred many times. V is TRBV2 and J is TRBJ1-5; 12 bases map to TRBD1. Germline CDR1 reads SNHLY; CDR2 reads FYNNEI. The CDR3 runs to 16 residues. V was clipped by 5 bases and J by 5 bases; unmatched bases: 7. CDR3 sequence reads: CASSRDRGHVDQPQHF. The CDR3 DNA reads TGTGCCAGCAGTCGGGACAGGGGGCACGTCGATCAGCCCCAGCATTTT.

In the case of this clone: A much larger clonotype is one base distant, so this may be a read error. The same CDR3 is also encoded by other DNA sequences in this sample. The chain is built from TRBV2 and TRBJ2-4, with D perhaps assigned TRBD1 or TRBD2 (6 bases each). Germline assignment: CDR1 SNHLY and CDR2 FYNNEI. This CDR3 region has 15 residues. The germline V and J ends were trimmed by 0 bases and 4 bases, with 10 bases remaining between them. In nucleotides, the CDR3 is TGTGCCAGCAGTGAAGCGTGGGGGGCTAAAAACATTCAGTACTTC. Its protein product is CASSEAWGAKNIQYF.

J is TRBJ2-7 and V is TRBV7-3; D perhaps matches TRBD2 (5 bases). Trimming pared 5 bases from V and 5 bases from J, leaving 19 bases between. In germline, CDR1 is SGHTA, CDR2 FQGTGA. The CDR3 covers 15 residues. The CDR3 DNA reads as TGTGCCAGCAGCCCGTTCGGGGTCAGAACCCACGAGCAGTACTTC. Protein: CASSPFGVRTHEQYF.

This clone was detected many times. This chain links TRBV9 with TRBJ2-5; D not certain. The CDR3 extends over 12 amino acids. The germline CDR1 and CDR2 sequences are SGDLS and YYNGEE. V shed 4 bases and J shed 0 bases, with 4 bases lying between them. CDR3 nucleotides: TGTGCCAGCAGCCGGAACCAAGAGACCCAGTACTTC. Protein product: CASSRNQETQYF.

This clone was recorded at least ten times. V and J are TRBV24-1 and TRBJ1-3; D uncertain. This CDR3 comprises 13 residues. With 4 bases removed from V and 0 bases from J, the gap between germline ends came to 3 bases. Germline V gene lookup returns CDR1 KGHDR and CDR2 SFDVKD. In DNA, the CDR3 is TGTGCCACCAGTGAAAGCTCTGGAAACACCATATATTTT. Translation: CATSESSGNTIYF.

The sample holds many counts of this clone. The CDR3: CSARSGLAGADTQYF. The CDR3 region has the DNA TGCAGTGCTAGATCGGGACTAGCGGGAGCAGATACGCAGTATTTT. The chain recombines TRBV20-1 with TRBJ2-3; 14 bases align to TRBD2. The junction had 2 bases not matched to a gene; V was cut back by 2 bases and J by 4 bases. Germline CDR1 DFQATT, CDR2 SNEGSKA (reference sequence). The CDR3 runs 15 residues.